Sequencing of this T cell receptor beta chain was carried out in a study of breast tumors, draining lymph nodes, adjacent tissues. MiXCR, run by TCRdb on the multiplex PCR reads, gives a single entry per CDR3 protein. The sample includes approximately 200,000 distinct CDR3 sequences, approximately 31% of them seen just once. Breast cancer patients provided tissue from their axillary draining lymph nodes. The TCR was taken from a female donor with breast cancer. Some clones in this sample may be carry-over from other donors' samples. Source material: axillary lymph node tissue.

CDR3 sequence reads: CASSYSIRQTSGEGNEQFF. CDR3 bases: TGTGCCAGCAGTTACTCGATACGTCAGACTAGCGGGGAGGGGAATGAGCAGTTCTTC. J is TRBJ2-1 and V is TRBV6-5, with 11 bases lining up with TRBD2. The length of the CDR3 is 19 residues. Germline V gene sequence: CDR1 MNHEY, CDR2 SVGAGI. Trimming removed 0 bases from V and 7 bases from J; junction bases left unmatched: 14.